Each of the 7 T cell receptor beta chains below was sequenced from the same sample in a study of T cell responses to AZD1222 COVID-19 vaccine. Sequencing used immunoSEQ multiplex PCR; TCRdb keeps in-frame clones, though not all of them. The sample holds tens of thousands of clones; approximately 85% are singletons and the top ten take 20% to 30%. The specimen was peripheral blood, collected 28 days after the second AZD1222 dose. Source of these receptors: an adult who received the AZD1222 COVID-19 vaccine.

The V call is TRBV15, the J call TRBJ2-2; 14 nucleotides agree with TRBD2. V gave up 0 bases and J gave up 6 bases; unmatched junction bases: 6. There are 18 residues in the CDR3. Germline assignment: CDR1 LNHNV and CDR2 YYDKDF (reference sequence). Here the CDR3 DNA reads TGTGCCACCAGCAGAGAACGTAGGGGACTAGCGGGAGCCGGGGAGCTGTTTTTT. This encodes CATSRERRGLAGAGELFF.

The chain combines TRBV12-5 with TRBJ1-5; D is possibly TRBD1 (6 bases). The germline V and J ends were trimmed by 4 bases and 6 bases, with 13 bases remaining between them. The germline CDR1 and CDR2 sequences are LGHNT and FRNRAP. The CDR3 is 14 residues long. CDR3 region: CASGSAGGGQPQHF. The CDR3 DNA reads TGTGCTAGTGGTTCCGCGGGGGGCGGTCAGCCCCAGCATTTT.

The genes are TRBV30 and TRBJ2-7, with unresolved D. This CDR3 is 12 amino acids long. Deletions cut 0 bases from V and 5 bases from J, with 8 bases between. Germline CDR1 is GTSNPN and CDR2 is SVGIG (reference sequence). The CDR3 DNA reads TGTGCCTGGAGTGTGGTGTCTCACGAGCAGTACTTC. Translating it yields CAWSVVSHEQYF. The variable domain in full, completed from reference TRBV30 and TRBJ2-7, reads SQTIHQWPATLVQPVGSPLSLECTVEGTSNPNLYWYRQAAGRGLQLLFYSVGIGQISSEVPQNLSASRPQDRQFILSSKKLLLSDSGFYLCAWSVVSHEQYFGPGTRLTVT.

The CDR3: CASSPRALNEQFF. As DNA, the CDR3 is TGTGCCAGCAGTCCACGAGCGCTAAATGAGCAGTTCTTC. V and J are TRBV27 and TRBJ2-1, with D uncertain. Germline V gene data show CDR1 as MNHEY and CDR2 as SMNVEV (reference sequence). The germline V and J ends were trimmed by 5 bases and 7 bases, with 12 bases remaining between them. This CDR3 has 13 residues.

This chain joins TRBV29-1 and TRBJ2-3; 12 nucleotides line up with TRBD2. Germline-derived CDR1 and CDR2 are SQVTM and ANQGSEA. Losses at the gene ends were 7 bases for V and 3 bases for J; bases not matched to a gene: 5. The CDR3 contains 14 residues. The CDR3: CSGTGTSGTDTQYF. As DNA, the CDR3 is TGCAGCGGGACCGGGACTAGCGGGACAGATACGCAGTATTTT.

The V and J genes are TRBV6-9 and TRBJ2-7; D ambiguous. Germline V gene sequence: CDR1 MNHGY, CDR2 SVAAGI. This CDR3 spans 12 amino acids. V lost 5 bases and J lost 2, with 7 bases in between. CDR3 sequence (DNA): TGTGCCAGCAGTCATTACCCCTACGAGCAGTACTTC. As protein: CASSHYPYEQYF.

The chain employs TRBV7-2 and TRBJ2-5, with 7 bases lining up with TRBD1. There are 15 residues in the CDR3. Per germline, CDR1 SGHTA and CDR2 FQGNSA. The V gene end was trimmed by 6 bases and the J gene end by 8 bases; junction bases not matched to a gene: 15. This chain's CDR3 is CASRDPGTARVTQYF. The CDR3 bases are TGTGCCAGCAGAGACCCCGGGACAGCCAGAGTCACCCAGTACTTC. The full variable domain, its missing parts supplied by reference TRBV7-2 and TRBJ2-5, is GAGVSQSPSNKVTEKGKDVELRCDPISGHTALYWYRQSLGQGLEFLIYFQGNSAPDKSGLPSDRFSAERTGGSVSTLTIQRTQQEDSAVYLCASRDPGTARVTQYFGPGTRLLVL.